This T cell receptor (beta chain) came from a study of tumor-infiltrating lymphocytes in primary liver carcinoma. Turning to the study itself: Tumors were staged T1-T3 N0M0 and measured about 4 to 11 cm across.

With regard to this clonotype: Since the CDR3 does not end with the conserved phenylalanine or tryptophan, this likely comes from a read error.

RNA and DNA were co-extracted from roughly 20-30 mg of unsorted bulk tissue. Using a constant-region primer together with ProtoScript II reverse transcriptase, TCR beta cDNA was made from around 0.55 ug of total RNA. ARM-PCR, slightly modified, supplied the TCR beta libraries through three nested multiplex PCR rounds. TCRdb ran MiXCR on the multiplex PCR reads and lists one entry per CDR3 protein. The sample lists more than 95,000 distinct CDR3 sequences, under 65% occurring once. Sequencing was done on a sample of liver tumor tissue from sampling region 3. As for subset: tumor region T3, left-lateral pole. The receptor comes from a woman aged 60-75 years with primary liver carcinoma and hepatitis B virus infection.

CDR3 sequence: CASSPSGNQPQYV. CDR3 in DNA: TGTGCCAGCAGTCCCTCGGGAAATCAGCCCCAGTATGTT. The chain employs TRBV6-2 or TRBV6-3 and TRBJ1-5, with D possibly being TRBD2 (5 bases). The end of the DNA fits TRBJ2-3 better, so the J call may be wrong. Per germline, CDR1 MNHEY and CDR2 SVGEGT. The CDR3 runs 13 residues.